Each of the 14 T cell receptor beta chains below was sequenced from the same sample in a study of T cell responses to AZD1222 COVID-19 vaccine. Using immunoSEQ multiplex PCR, the repertoire was profiled, and TCRdb retains in-frame clones only, with some absent. The sample consists of about 150,000 clones, 90% to 95% of them appearing once. The sample consisted of peripheral blood, taken on day 0 of AZD1222 vaccination. The receptors originated from an adult in good health.

This clone showed up just once. The chain recombines TRBV30 with TRBJ1-1; possible D gene TRBD1, 5 bases. The CDR3 sequence is 11 residues long. With 5 bases removed from V and 10 bases from J, the gap between germline ends came to 14 bases. Germline V lookup: CDR1 GTSNPN, CDR2 SVGIG (reference sequence). The chain's CDR3 is CAWGRGGLAFF. CDR3 coding DNA: TGTGCCTGGGGTCGGGGGGGATTAGCTTTCTTT. Supplemented by reference TRBV30 and TRBJ1-1, the full variable domain reads SQTIHQWPATLVQPVGSPLSLECTVEGTSNPNLYWYRQAAGRGLQLLFYSVGIGQISSEVPQNLSASRPQDRQFILSSKKLLLSDSGFYLCAWGRGGLAFFGQGTRLTVV.

The chain has TRBV27 and TRBJ1-6; the D gene is possibly TRBD1 (5 bases). CDR1 and CDR2 from the germline V gene are MNHEY and SMNVEV (reference sequence). The CDR3 loop spans 16 amino acids. The V end was cut by 5 bases, the J end by 7 bases, with 18 bases between. The DNA of the CDR3 is TGTGCCAGCAGTCCCAACAGGTTCGCCTTGAATTCACCCCTCCACTTT. This gives the protein CASSPNRFALNSPLHF.

The rearrangement joins TRBV9 to TRBJ2-1, with D uncertain. The germline CDR1 and CDR2 sequences are SGDLS and YYNGEE. V was pared by 0 bases and J by 7 bases, with 14 bases between. The CDR3 length is 15 residues. The CDR3 bases are TGTGCCAGCAGCGTAGCTAAGCAACTGGGGAATGAGCAGTTCTTC. Its protein product is CASSVAKQLGNEQFF.

The chain carries TRBV6-1 and TRBJ1-5; D unclear. This CDR3 comprises 13 residues. Germline V gene data show CDR1 as MNHNS and CDR2 as SASEGT. V was shortened by 0 bases and J by 7 bases, with 7 bases between the two germline ends. DNA of the CDR3: TGTGCCAGCAGTGAAGCAGCGGGACAGCCCCAGCATTTT. Protein sequence: CASSEAAGQPQHF.

The J gene is TRBJ2-1, the V gene TRBV7-8; possibly TRBD1 for D (7 bases). Germline V gives CDR1 SGHVS, CDR2 FQNEAQ. There are 21 residues in the CDR3. Trimming left V 0 bases short and J 14 bases short, with 38 bases between. The CDR3 DNA reads TGTGCCAGCAGCTTAGCAATCTGGACAACAAATAGGGGCAGGGGGGTTGTGCGCGAGTTCTTC. Protein: CASSLAIWTTNRGRGVVREFF.

The rearrangement joins TRBV7-8 to TRBJ1-5; D remains unclear. V dropped 5 bases and J dropped 4 bases, with 9 bases sitting between them. Germline V gene data show CDR1 as SGHVS and CDR2 as FQNEAQ. The CDR3 spans 13 residues. In DNA form, the CDR3 reads TGTGCCAGCAGCCCGAACAGTAATCAGCCCCAGCATTTT. It is translated as CASSPNSNQPQHF.

The chain joins TRBV28 to TRBJ2-5; the D call may be TRBD1 or TRBD2 (5 bases each). Germline lookup yields CDR1 MDHEN and CDR2 SYDVKM. V shed 7 bases and J shed 1 base, with 16 bases lying between them. This CDR3 has 15 amino acids. In nucleotides, the CDR3 is TGTGCCAGCACCCCTTCCTGGGGGTTCCAAGAGACCCAGTACTTC. Amino acid sequence: CASTPSWGFQETQYF.

The gene calls are TRBV5-5 and TRBJ1-5; weak D call: TRBD1 (6 bases). Germline V gene lookup returns CDR1 SGHKS and CDR2 YYEKEE (reference sequence). The CDR3 covers 15 residues. Between the trimmed V and J ends, which lost 1 base and 7 bases, there was a span of 15 bases. The DNA for the CDR3 is TGTGCCAGCAGCTTGCGTGTGGGGGCGGGACAGCCCCAGCATTTT. Residues: CASSLRVGAGQPQHF.

The genes are TRBV28 and TRBJ2-1, with 7 bases that match TRBD2. Germline CDR1 is MDHEN and CDR2 is SYDVKM. This CDR3 is 15 amino acids long. Trimming at V came to 3 bases and at J to 7 bases, leaving 9 bases not matched to a gene. In DNA, the CDR3 is TGTGCCAGCAGTTTCGGTGGGAGGGTGGGAAATGAGCAGTTCTTC. Translating gives CASSFGGRVGNEQFF.

The chain recombines TRBV12-3 or TRBV12-4 with TRBJ2-5, with unresolved D. This CDR3 region has 13 residues. The V gene lost 6 bases and the J gene lost 6 bases, with 14 bases spanning the gap. CDR3 residues: CASSPPSRQTQYF. The CDR3 nucleotides are TGTGCCAGCAGCCCACCCTCACGCCAGACCCAGTACTTC.

The chain couples TRBV9 to TRBJ1-5, with D tentatively TRBD1 (5 bases). CDR1 and CDR2 from the germline V gene are SGDLS and YYNGEE. V lost 0 bases and J lost 5, with 15 bases in between. The CDR3 contains 16 residues. Written as DNA, the CDR3 is TGTGCCAGCAGCGTAGGGGCCCAGGGATCAGATCAGCCCCAGCATTTT. Its protein is CASSVGAQGSDQPQHF.

The V and J genes are TRBV14 and TRBJ2-7; D gene uncertain. Trimming pared 0 bases from V and 4 bases from J, leaving 7 bases between. The CDR3 is 13 residues long. CDR1 SGHDN and CDR2 FVKESK come from the germline V gene. The CDR3 DNA follows: TGTGCCAGCAGCCAAGATAGTCAGTACGAGCAGTACTTC. Amino acids: CASSQDSQYEQYF.

The V and J genes are TRBV9 and TRBJ1-5, with 7 positions matching TRBD1. The CDR3 contains 14 residues. Germline V gene lookup returns CDR1 SGDLS and CDR2 YYNGEE. After removal of 3 bases from V and 6 bases from J, the junction contained 6 bases not matched to a gene. CDR3 loop: CASSARQGGQPQHF. CDR3 DNA: TGTGCCAGCAGCGCCCGACAGGGTGGTCAGCCCCAGCATTTT. Full variable domain (missing parts from reference TRBV9 and TRBJ1-5): DSGVTQTPKHLITATGQRVTLRCSPRSGDLSVYWYQQSLDQGLQFLIQYYNGEERAKGNILERFSAQQFPDLHSELNLSSLELGDSALYFCASSARQGGQPQHFGDGTRLSIL.

The rearrangement uses TRBV12-3 or TRBV12-4 and TRBJ1-2, with D unresolved. The CDR3 runs 12 residues. Trimming took off 2 bases at V and 4 bases at J, with 5 bases between the two ends. In DNA form, the CDR3 reads TGTGCCAGCAGTTTAACAGCCTATGGCTACACCTTC. It codes for CASSLTAYGYTF.